This TCR beta chain is from a study of blood T cell repertoires in COVID-19. Study summary: Whether acute or convalescent, the COVID-19 samples came from the United States, Italy and Spain. Sources were T cells, B-cell-depleted T cells, or PBMCs; the material itself was cDNA or gDNA.

The CDR3 loop spans 12 amino acids. Germline CDR1 MNHEY, CDR2 SVGAGI. The ends lost 10 bases at V and 5 bases at J; junction bases unmatched: 5. In the authors' workflow: Nucleated cell counts were estimated from reference gene primer amplification. TCRdb keeps only in-frame clones here, not all; method: immunoSEQ multiplex PCR. D and trimming come from the DNA, and the V and J calls and clone size come from that table. The data hold over 200,000 clones, with about 89% observed a single time. Sequencing used peripheral blood. The genes are TRBV6-5 and TRBJ1-5; 7 bases agree with TRBD1. This TCR was sampled from a woman between 40 and 50 years old with acute or convalescent COVID-19. DNA of the CDR3: TGTGCCACCGCAGGGGGTGATCAGCCCCAGCATTTT. It yields the protein CATAGGDQPQHF.